The clone carrying this T cell receptor (beta chain) has a count of ten or more. Its antigen is still unknown. Samples came from axillary lymph nodes draining the breast cancer. TCRdb independently ran MiXCR on the multiplex PCR reads; one entry per CDR3 protein. This sample has 150,000 to 250,000 distinct CDR3 sequences, with roughly 29% found just once. The sample comes from a study of breast tumors, draining lymph nodes, adjacent tissues. General observations from the study: Luminal-like breast cancer showed significantly greater tumor-nontumor repertoire similarity than basal-like breast cancer did. Data fit most tumor T cells coming from lymph node, expanding in tumor. That most tumor T cells come from lymph nodes remained unproven. Compared with lymph nodes, tumors were less diverse; compared with nontumor tissue, more.

The V and J ends lost 5 bases and 3 bases, in that order; junction bases with no gene match: 7. The CDR3 loop spans 15 amino acids. In germline, CDR1 is SGHTA, CDR2 FQGTGA. The specimen was axillary lymph node tissue. This clonotype was sampled from a female donor with breast cancer. Some clones in this sample may be carry-over from other donors' samples. The J gene is TRBJ2-1, the V gene TRBV7-3; 7 positions agree with TRBD2. The CDR3 bases are TGTGCCAGCAGCCCCTTTGCTAGCGGCTACAATGAGCAGTTCTTC. This gives the protein CASSPFASGYNEQFF.